This T cell receptor (beta chain) was identified in a study of response to subunit inactivated influenza vaccine. TCRdb re-analysed the RT-PCR reads in MiXCR, keeping a single row per CDR3 protein. The sample contains about 300,000 distinct CDR3 sequences, 22% of which appear only once. This clonotype was counted at least ten times. Antigen specificity is unknown. Trimming removed 0 bases from V and 6 bases from J; junction bases left unmatched: 4. Germline V CDR1 and CDR2: SGHKS, YYEKEE (reference sequence). The CDR3 extends over 14 amino acids. Study conclusions and caveats: Each seasonal influenza vaccination, the authors suggested, recruits few new T cells.

This receptor was identified in a man aged 45-69 years who received an inactivated influenza vaccine. The chain joins TRBV5-5 to TRBJ1-1; TRBD1 agrees at 8 bases. Sequences were derived from PBMCs from blood, sampled less than 22 months after vaccination. DNA of the CDR3: TGTGCCAGCAGCTTGGCAGGACAGGGCGCTGAAGCTTTCTTT. Encoded protein: CASSLAGQGAEAFF.